The sequence of this TCR beta chain was determined in a study of T-cell memory formation after mild COVID-19. Each CDR3 protein is one row after TCRdb ran MiXCR on the 5' RACE reads. The sample holds roughly 240,000 distinct CDR3 sequences, 15% to 17% seen once. This CDR3 region has 14 residues. V gave up 4 bases and J gave up 7 bases; unmatched junction bases: 1. Germline V gene sequence: CDR1 LGHNA, CDR2 YSLEER. This clonotype was found many times. The chain couples TRBV4-3 to TRBJ2-2, with 12 bases matching TRBD2. The sample consisted of PBMCs or a T cell subset sorted from them (not recorded which). This receptor was taken from an adult woman who had mild COVID-19 (a few samples of this study predate the infection). Cell type and time point are not known. CDR3 amino acids: CASSLGLAGGELFF. The CDR3 DNA is TGCGCCAGCAGCCTGGGACTAGCGGGCGGGGAGCTGTTTTTT.